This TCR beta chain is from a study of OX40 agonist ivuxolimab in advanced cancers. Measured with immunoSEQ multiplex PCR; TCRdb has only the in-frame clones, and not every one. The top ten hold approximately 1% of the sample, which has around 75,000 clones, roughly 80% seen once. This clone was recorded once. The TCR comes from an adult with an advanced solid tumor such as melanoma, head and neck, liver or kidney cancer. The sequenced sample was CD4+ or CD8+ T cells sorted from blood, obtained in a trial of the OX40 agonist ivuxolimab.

The CDR3 spells CASSPGTSGYTF. The CDR3 DNA follows: TGTGCCAGCAGCCCCGGGACGTCGGGCTACACCTTC. The chain couples TRBV5-4 to TRBJ1-2, with D possibly TRBD1 on 5 matching bases. CDR1 and CDR2 (germline): SGHNT, YYREEE (reference sequence). Trimming shortened V by 4 bases and J by 8 bases, and 12 bases separated the two germline ends. CDR3 size: 12 residues.